Each of the 32 T cell receptor beta chains below was sequenced from the same sample in a study of blood T cell repertoires in COVID-19. Some clones are missing from TCRdb's copy, which holds only in-frame ones; the method was immunoSEQ multiplex PCR. The sample has roughly 70,000 clones, roughly 78% seen once; the top ten hold about 9.8%. Sequences were obtained from peripheral blood. Receptors were obtained from a human donor in a cohort sampled during active COVID-19.

The chain joins TRBV5-8 to TRBJ2-1, with 11 bases identical to TRBD2. The trim removed 1 base at V and 9 bases at J, leaving 6 bases unmatched. CDR1 is SGHTS, CDR2 YDEGEE, per germline. This CDR3 is 15 amino acids long. The CDR3 region is CASSLKLAGVGEQFF. The CDR3, as DNA: TGTGCCAGCAGCTTGAAACTAGCGGGAGTTGGTGAGCAGTTCTTC.

The rearrangement uses TRBV3-1 (or the pseudogene TRBV3-2) and TRBJ1-4; possible D gene TRBD1, 6 bases. Trimming cost V 5 bases and J 3 bases, with 13 bases left between them. CDR3 length: 15 amino acids. Germline V gives CDR1 LGHDT, CDR2 YNNKEL (reference sequence). The CDR3: CASSASTGPNEKLFF. CDR3 nucleotide sequence: TGTGCCAGCAGCGCGTCGACAGGCCCTAATGAAAAACTGTTTTTT.

This chain connects TRBV4-3 to TRBJ2-7; the match to TRBD1 covers 8 bases. The trim removed 2 bases at V and 7 bases at J, leaving 4 bases unmatched. The CDR3 totals 13 residues. In germline, CDR1 is LGHNA, CDR2 YSLEER. The CDR3 protein is CASSQRTGGEQYF. CDR3 bases: TGCGCCAGCAGCCAAAGAACAGGGGGAGAGCAGTACTTC.

V usage is TRBV28 and J usage is TRBJ2-3, with 12 bases matching TRBD2. Germline trimming cut 1 base from V and 3 bases from J; bases unmatched to any gene: 8. The CDR3 is made up of 18 amino acids. The germline CDR1 and CDR2 sequences are MDHEN and SYDVKM. The CDR3 region has the DNA TGTGCCAGCAGTTTATCCCCTCCCACTAGCGGGAGGACAGATACGCAGTATTTT. Its protein is CASSLSPPTSGRTDTQYF.

This chain links TRBV11-3 with TRBJ2-7, with D perhaps TRBD1 (7 bases). Germline values: CDR1 SGHNT, CDR2 YENEEA. The CDR3 has 15 residues. V was trimmed by 3 bases and J by 5 bases, leaving 17 bases between them. The CDR3 region is CASSLGAGGPHEQYF. CDR3 sequence (DNA): TGTGCCAGCAGCTTGGGGGCAGGGGGGCCCCACGAGCAGTACTTC.

The CDR3 is CASSPTGIRQETQYF. The CDR3 DNA follows: TGTGCCAGCTCACCGACAGGGATCCGCCAAGAGACCCAGTACTTC. The chain couples TRBV18 to TRBJ2-5; 7 bases align to TRBD1. Germline V gene data show CDR1 as KGHSH and CDR2 as LQKENI. Unmatched junction bases numbered 5, after V lost 3 bases and J lost 1 base. This CDR3 spans 15 amino acids. Supplemented by reference TRBV18 and TRBJ2-5, the full variable domain reads NAGVMQNPRHLVRRRGQEARLRCSPMKGHSHVYWYRQLPEEGLKFMVYLQKENIIDESGMPKERFSAEFPKEGPSILRIQQVVRGDSAAYFCASSPTGIRQETQYFGPGTRLLVL.

V is TRBV5-4 and J is TRBJ2-1; TRBD2 aligns across 13 bases. The CDR3 sequence is 16 residues long. V was pared by 2 bases and J by 9 bases, with 8 bases of the junction left unmatched. Germline-derived CDR1 and CDR2 are SGHNT and YYREEE (reference sequence). CDR3 amino acids: CASSLAGTSGTGEQFF. DNA for the CDR3: TGTGCCAGCAGCTTAGCCGGGACTAGCGGGACGGGTGAGCAGTTCTTC.

V is TRBV19 and J is TRBJ1-5; tentative D call: TRBD1 (6 bases). Trimming took off 1 base at V and 5 bases at J, with 15 bases between the two ends. This CDR3 spans 16 amino acids. In germline, CDR1 is LNHDA, CDR2 SQIVND (reference sequence). CDR3 in DNA: TGTGCCAGTAGTATAGGGACAGCGGCGGGCGATCAGCCCCAGCATTTT. Its translation: CASSIGTAAGDQPQHF.

This clone was counted only a few times. The chain recombines TRBV7-6 with TRBJ2-1; possibly TRBD1 for D (6 bases). CDR1 and CDR2 (germline): SGHVS, FNYEAQ. The CDR3 spans 13 residues. With 3 bases removed from V and 7 bases from J, the gap between germline ends came to 10 bases. The CDR3 region is CASSFGQFNEQFF. In DNA form, the CDR3 reads TGTGCCAGCAGCTTCGGACAGTTTAATGAGCAGTTCTTC.

This sequence joins TRBV29-1 and TRBJ1-3; no firm D call. The CDR3 totals 14 residues. The germline V and J ends were trimmed by 2 bases and 0 bases, with 8 bases remaining between them. Germline V lookup: CDR1 SQVTM, CDR2 ANQGSEA. CDR3 coding DNA: TGCAGCGTTGAAAACCGGGGCTCTGGAAACACCATATATTTT. Its protein is CSVENRGSGNTIYF.

The rearrangement links TRBV12-3 or TRBV12-4 to TRBJ2-7; possible D gene TRBD2, 6 bases. The CDR3 sequence is 13 residues long. With 6 bases removed from V and 6 bases from J, the gap between germline ends came to 15 bases. CDR3 residues: CASRLEGVGEQYF. DNA of the CDR3: TGTGCCAGCAGGCTGGAGGGTGTGGGCGAGCAGTACTTC.

This chain connects TRBV28 to TRBJ1-5; D not resolved. Trimming removed 3 bases at V and 4 bases at J, with 13 bases between. This CDR3 contains 15 residues. The germline V gene encodes CDR1 MDHEN and CDR2 SYDVKM. Written as DNA, the CDR3 is TGTGCCAGCAGTTTTTCGACACGGTTGAATCAGCCCCAGCATTTT. Its translation is CASSFSTRLNQPQHF.

The gene calls are TRBV28 and TRBJ1-5, with 9 bases fitting TRBD1. With V trimmed by 6 bases and J by 3 bases, 6 bases remained unmatched. The germline V gene has CDR1 MDHEN and CDR2 SYDVKM. CDR3 length: 15 residues. The CDR3 spells CASRSGTGFNQPQHF. The CDR3 DNA sequence: TGTGCCAGCAGATCCGGGACAGGGTTCAATCAGCCCCAGCATTTT.

V usage is TRBV3-1 (or the pseudogene TRBV3-2) and J usage is TRBJ1-4; no definite D call. V gave up 7 bases and J gave up 0 bases, with 9 bases separating them. This CDR3 has 14 amino acids. In germline, CDR1 is LGHDT, CDR2 YNNKEL (reference sequence). The CDR3 loop is CASTLVATNEKLFF. The CDR3, as DNA: TGTGCCAGCACCCTAGTTGCAACTAATGAAAAACTGTTTTTT.

The sample holds a few counts of this clone. V and J are TRBV19 and TRBJ1-5; 8 nucleotides line up with TRBD1. Germline CDR1 reads LNHDA; CDR2 reads SQIVND (reference sequence). The CDR3 is 15 amino acids. The J segment lost 3 bases and the V segment lost 5 bases, leaving 6 bases of the junction unmatched. CDR3 amino acids: CASSADRAINQPQHF. The CDR3 nucleotides are TGTGCCAGTAGTGCGGACAGGGCGATCAATCAGCCCCAGCATTTT.

The J gene is TRBJ2-3, the V gene TRBV19, with 8 bases aligning to TRBD2. Per germline, CDR1 LNHDA and CDR2 SQIVND (reference sequence). V lost 5 bases to trimming and J lost 0 bases; unmatched junction nucleotides: 4. This CDR3 is built from 15 residues. CDR3 residues: CASSPGGVSTDTQYF. As DNA, the CDR3 is TGTGCCAGTAGTCCGGGGGGGGTTAGCACAGATACGCAGTATTTT.

DNA of the CDR3: TGTGCCAGCAGTTCCCCCGGGGGGCGCAGAGATACGCAGTATTTT. It yields the protein CASSSPGGRRDTQYF. The gene calls are TRBV6-2 or TRBV6-3 and TRBJ2-3, with a possible D match to TRBD2 (7 bases). V was pared by 4 bases and J by 5 bases, with 16 bases between. The germline gives CDR1 MNHEY, CDR2 SVGEGT. The CDR3 contains 15 residues.

The rearrangement uses TRBV29-1 and TRBJ1-3; D gene uncertain. From germline, CDR1 is SQVTM and CDR2 ANQGSEA. Trimming took off 0 bases at V and 5 bases at J, with 8 bases between the two ends. The CDR3 is made up of 13 amino acids. CDR3 DNA: TGCAGCGTTGAAGATTTTCGTCGAAACACCATATATTTT. Translation gives CSVEDFRRNTIYF.

The chain has TRBV6-5 and TRBJ2-7; weak D call: TRBD2 (6 bases). In germline, CDR1 is MNHEY, CDR2 SVGAGI. This CDR3 spans 14 amino acids. Trimming took off 6 bases at V and 3 bases at J, with 15 bases between the two ends. CDR3 in DNA: TGTGCCAGCAGCGTCGGAGGGTACCGCTACGAGCAGTACTTC. Residues: CASSVGGYRYEQYF.

V is TRBV28 and J is TRBJ1-3, with no clear D. The CDR3 consists of 16 residues. Trimming shortened V by 6 bases and J by 1 base, and 16 bases separated the two germline ends. The germline gives CDR1 MDHEN, CDR2 SYDVKM. CDR3 in DNA: TGTGCCAGCAGCCAAGGCGGGGTTGGATCTGGAAACACCATATATTTT. Amino acid sequence: CASSQGGVGSGNTIYF.

The V call is TRBV30, the J call TRBJ1-1; D not resolved. V lost 0 bases and J 3 bases, leaving 8 bases between the germline ends. Germline lookup yields CDR1 GTSNPN and CDR2 SVGIG (reference sequence). The CDR3 has 13 residues. In DNA form, the CDR3 reads TGTGCCTGGAGTGTACGAGGAGACACTGAAGCTTTCTTT. Amino acids: CAWSVRGDTEAFF.

The J gene is TRBJ1-6, the V gene TRBV5-6, with D possibly matching TRBD1 (6 bases). The length of the CDR3 is 14 residues. Trimming pared 9 bases from V and 8 bases from J, leaving 18 bases between. Per the germline V gene, CDR1 is SGHDT and CDR2 is YYEEEE. In nucleotides, the CDR3 is TGTGCCACCCGACTTGGGGGCGCGGATTCACCCCTCCACTTT. This gives the protein CATRLGGADSPLHF.

This chain uses TRBV29-1 with TRBJ2-5, with 9 bases lining up with TRBD2. The CDR3 sequence is 14 residues long. Unmatched junction bases numbered 6, after V lost 6 bases and J lost 1 base. Looked up from germline, CDR1 is SQVTM and CDR2 is ANQGSEA. The CDR3 DNA follows: TGCAGCGTCTCGCTGACTAGCGGCCAAGAGACCCAGTACTTC. Its translation: CSVSLTSGQETQYF.

The rearrangement joins TRBV7-2 to TRBJ2-7; 10 bases line up with TRBD2. This CDR3 comprises 13 residues. The V gene's germline CDR1 is SGHTA and CDR2 FQGNSA. V lost 6 bases, J lost 5 bases, and 4 bases stayed unmatched. DNA of the CDR3: TGTGCCAGCAGTTACGGGACTAGCGACGAGCAGTACTTC. This gives the protein CASSYGTSDEQYF.

The chain uses TRBV4-1 and TRBJ2-2, with D perhaps TRBD2 (5 bases). There are 15 residues in the CDR3. Germline CDR1 MGHRA, CDR2 YSYEKL. Trimming removed 0 bases at V and 4 bases at J, with 9 bases between. The CDR3 region has the DNA TGCGCCAGCAGCCAAGATCGGGCGGGCACCGGGGAGCTGTTTTTT. This codes for CASSQDRAGTGELFF.

In this sample, this clone turned up a few times. The gene calls are TRBV28 and TRBJ2-5; maybe TRBD2 (5 bases). CDR3 length: 12 residues. The germline V gene has CDR1 MDHEN and CDR2 SYDVKM. V was clipped by 8 bases and J by 1 base, with 8 bases between them. The CDR3 reads CASGLSQETQYF. Written as DNA, the CDR3 is TGTGCCAGCGGACTGTCCCAAGAGACCCAGTACTTC.

V and J are TRBV28 and TRBJ2-7; D possibly corresponds to TRBD1 (6 bases). This CDR3 has 15 residues. Germline V gene sequence: CDR1 MDHEN, CDR2 SYDVKM. V was cut by 2 bases and J by 6 bases, with 17 bases left in between. The CDR3 nucleotides are TGTGCCAGCAGTTTAATAGGGGACACCGACCTCGAGCAGTACTTC. Protein sequence: CASSLIGDTDLEQYF.

This chain connects TRBV6-5 to TRBJ2-5; 10 bases match TRBD1. CDR1 and CDR2 from the germline V gene are MNHEY and SVGAGI. This CDR3 contains 14 residues. The J segment lost 4 bases and the V segment lost 5 bases, leaving 4 bases of the junction unmatched. CDR3 DNA: TGTGCCAGCAGTCCTCGGACAGGGGGAGAGACCCAGTACTTC. Translating gives CASSPRTGGETQYF.

The CDR3 nucleotides read TGTGCCAGCAGCCCTCGGACAGGGTCAAACTATGGCTACACCTTC. It codes for CASSPRTGSNYGYTF. J is TRBJ1-2 and V is TRBV3-1 (or the pseudogene TRBV3-2); 8 bases map to TRBD1. Germline CDR1 LGHDT, CDR2 YNNKEL (reference sequence). V was pared by 4 bases and J by 2 bases, with 6 bases of the junction left unmatched. This CDR3 has 15 amino acids.

This chain connects TRBV4-1 to TRBJ1-1; 7 nucleotides match TRBD1. Germline trimming cut 2 bases from V and 2 bases from J; bases unmatched to any gene: 8. The CDR3 contains 16 residues. Germline V gene data show CDR1 as MGHRA and CDR2 as YSYEKL. CDR3 nucleotides: TGCGCCAGCAGCCAACAGGGACAGCCTCGAAACACTGAAGCTTTCTTT. Amino acids: CASSQQGQPRNTEAFF.

CDR3 coding DNA: TGTGCCAGCAGTCCCGCCGTGGTACGGGATGGCTACACCTTC. Protein product: CASSPAVVRDGYTF. This chain joins TRBV28 and TRBJ1-2; D is unresolved. The ends were cut back, 5 bases at V and 6 bases at J, with 16 bases in the middle. This CDR3 comprises 14 residues. The V gene's germline CDR1 is MDHEN and CDR2 SYDVKM.

The chain couples TRBV6-2 or TRBV6-3 to TRBJ2-3, with D possibly matching TRBD2 (6 bases). The CDR3 is 14 residues long. In germline, CDR1 is MNHEY, CDR2 SVGEGT. V was trimmed by 5 bases and J by 5 bases, leaving 14 bases between them. For the CDR3, the DNA is TGTGCCAGCAGTGGGGGGAGCGGTGGAGATACGCAGTATTTT. It encodes CASSGGSGGDTQYF.